Detailed here is one TCR beta chain. By share, this clonotype ranks as medium-sized (0.01 to 0.1%). What antigen it recognizes has not been identified. The sample holds no much larger clone one base away, and base qualities are not on file. Looking up the germline V gene yields CDR1 MNHEY and CDR2 SVGEGT. V is clipped by 2 bases and J by 2 bases, and the sequence between their germline boundaries is 7 bases long. The CDR3 measures 13 amino acids from cysteine to valine. CDR3 DNA is the only sequence kept; it has 39 bases, read in frame from the first base. TCR beta rearrangements were amplified from genomic DNA isolated from peripheral blood, not from sorted cells or RNA. Rearranged TRB sequences spanning V, D and J segments were amplified by multiplex touch-down PCR using a mixed TRB-A/B primer pool. Illumina adapters and sample indices were attached to the amplicons in two consecutive PCR reactions using Phusion HS II polymerase. Amplicons were gel-purified using the NucleoSpin Gel and PCR Clean-up kit and were subsequently checked with Qubit and an Agilent 2100 Bioanalyzer. Sequencing of the libraries was done on an Illumina MiSeq with paired-end, single-indexed 600-cycle runs. The authors processed their data as follows. Processing of the TRB sequences was carried out with MiXCR versions 2.12 and 3.0.5. Each unique CDR3 nucleotide sequence was counted as one clone, and only productive sequences with at least two reads were retained. The repertoire metrics were Shannon diversity, evenness, clonality (calculated as one minus evenness), and diversity profiles parameterized by alpha from 0 to 5. Generation probabilities of clones in paired pre- and post-chemotherapy samples were computed with the IGoR algorithm. TCRdb passed the public sequencing reads through fastp at Q25 and MiXCR, retaining productive beta sequences. Every CDR3 protein is listed once, alongside the most common genes and DNA of its rows. The V and J calls reflect TCRdb's pipeline rather than the authors' work. The sample table shows 10,000 to 15,000 distinct CDR3 sequences, and around a quarter are seen once. Jointly, the top ten make up approximately 9% of the sample.

These data are taken from a study of T cell repertoires in aging, cancer and after chemotherapy (dated by TCRdb to between 2018 and 2020). For context, the study as a whole: The donors fell into six age groups ranging from 30 or younger to 70 or older, and each group had at least three individuals. In the hematological group, paired pre- and post-chemotherapy samples were obtained from chronic lymphocytic leukemia patients treated with fludarabine- or bendamustine-based regimens. In total, the full dataset held about 9.5 million TCR reads. Peripheral blood TCR beta repertoires from healthy donors and cancer patients were profiled to examine immunoaging and T cell reconstitution after chemotherapy. Alongside some 96 healthy donors serving as a reference group, the cohort included some 220 cancer patients, of whom approximately 94 had hematological cancers and approximately 120 had solid cancers.

The paper's findings and limits, for the study overall: Lymphoid organ infiltration was present in hematological cancer patients, and this infiltration may itself impair thymic emigration or peripheral T cell expansion. Median generation probability increased over the chemotherapy interval in both cancer cohorts, suggesting repertoire reconstitution through rebound thymic output. Declining TCR diversity with age in healthy donors was mainly explained by loss of richness; in cancer patients, loss of evenness also contributed. According to the authors, the repertoire data do not allow conclusions to be drawn about immunological memory after chemotherapy. Untreated patients with hematological or solid cancers showed significantly lower blood TCR diversity and higher clonality than age-matched healthy donors.

The source of this sequence is a human donor with a blood cancer. Sequenced: blood. Rearrangement joined TRBV6-2 or TRBV6-3 to TRBJ2-7; the D gene is perhaps TRBD1, from 6 matching bases. For the CDR3, the sequence is CASSYRDTYEQYV. The bases read TGTGCCAGCAGTTACCGGGACACCTACGAGCAGTACGTC.